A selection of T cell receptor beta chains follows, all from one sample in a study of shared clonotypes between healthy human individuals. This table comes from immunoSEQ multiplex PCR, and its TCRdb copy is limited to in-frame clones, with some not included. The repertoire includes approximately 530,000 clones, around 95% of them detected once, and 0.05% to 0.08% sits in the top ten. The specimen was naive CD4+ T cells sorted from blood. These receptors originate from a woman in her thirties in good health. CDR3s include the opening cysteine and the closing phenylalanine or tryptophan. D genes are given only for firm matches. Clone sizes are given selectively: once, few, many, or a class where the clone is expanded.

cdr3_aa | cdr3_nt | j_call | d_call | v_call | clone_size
CASSIMGHSYSNQPQHF | TGTGCCAGTAGTATAATGGGACACTCTTATAGCAATCAGCCCCAGCATTTT | TRBJ1-5 | . | TRBV19 | .
CASSLGLAYNSGANVLTF | TGTGCCAGCAGCTTGGGGCTAGCTTACAACTCTGGGGCCAACGTCCTGACTTTC | TRBJ2-6 | . | TRBV5-6 | .
CASTSPGGYSYEQYF | TGTGCCAGCACTTCGCCGGGCGGTTACTCCTACGAGCAGTACTTC | TRBJ2-7 | . | TRBV28 | once
CAISAGTARPETQYF | TGTGCCATCAGCGCCGGGACAGCCCGTCCGGAGACCCAGTACTTC | TRBJ2-5 | TRBD1 | TRBV10-3 | .
CASTPRDRGDEQYF | TGCGCCAGCACCCCCCGGGACAGGGGGGACGAGCAGTACTTC | TRBJ2-7 | TRBD1 | TRBV5-1 | once
CASSQGARTGRSPLHF | TGCGCCAGCAGCCAAGGGGCACGAACAGGGCGTTCACCCCTCCACTTT | TRBJ1-6 | . | TRBV5-1 | .
CASSWSGGGRGEQFF | TGTGCCAGCAGCTGGTCCGGTGGCGGGAGAGGAGAGCAGTTCTTC | TRBJ2-1 | TRBD2 | TRBV7-3 | .
CASSILGDSGNTIYF | TGTGCCAGTAGTATATTGGGGGATTCCGGAAACACCATATATTTT | TRBJ1-3 | . | TRBV19 | .
CASRRNDEQYF | TGTGCCAGCAGACGGAATGACGAGCAGTACTTC | TRBJ2-7 | . | TRBV25-1 | .
CASRAGPSCTF | TGTGCCAGCAGGGCAGGACCGAGTTGCACCTTC | TRBJ1-2 | . | TRBV28 | .
CASSPIAGGSYNEQFF | TGTGCCAGCAGCCCAATAGCGGGAGGGTCCTACAATGAGCAGTTCTTC | TRBJ2-1 | TRBD2 | TRBV2 | once
CASSIRTGGTEAFF | TGTGCCAGTAGTATCAGGACAGGGGGGACTGAAGCTTTCTTT | TRBJ1-1 | TRBD1 | TRBV19 | once
CASSRQGEETQYF | TGCGCCAGCAGCAGACAGGGAGAAGAGACCCAGTACTTC | TRBJ2-5 | TRBD1 | TRBV5-1 | once
CASSPGEGYQETQYF | TGTGCCAGCAGTCCGGGAGAGGGATACCAAGAGACCCAGTACTTC | TRBJ2-5 | . | TRBV28 | .
CASSPDSYQPQHF | TGTGCCAGCAGCCCCGACAGTTATCAGCCCCAGCATTTT | TRBJ1-5 | . | TRBV6-5 | .
CAIKGITGKSTDTQYF | TGTGCCATCAAGGGGATAACCGGGAAGAGCACAGATACGCAGTATTTT | TRBJ2-3 | . | TRBV10-3 | .
CASSLGVSSYEQYF | TGTGCCAGCTCACTAGGGGTGAGCTCCTACGAGCAGTACTTC | TRBJ2-7 | . | TRBV18 | .
CASSPQGAGNTIYF | TGTGCCAGCAGCCCACAGGGAGCTGGAAACACCATATATTTT | TRBJ1-3 | . | TRBV5-4 | .
CASSRGTNEKLFF | TGTGCCAGCAGCCGTGGGACTAATGAAAAACTGTTTTTT | TRBJ1-4 | . | TRBV4-2 | .
CASRFRQGMNTEAFF | TGTGCCAGCAGGTTCAGACAGGGGATGAACACTGAAGCTTTCTTT | TRBJ1-1 | TRBD1 | TRBV2 | .
CASSSGQGHQPQHF | TGTGCCAGCAGTTCGGGACAGGGACACCAGCCCCAGCATTTT | TRBJ1-5 | TRBD1 | TRBV28 | .
CASSRWAGELFF | TGTGCCAGCAGCCGTTGGGCCGGGGAGCTGTTTTTT | TRBJ2-2 | . | TRBV7-6 | once
CAVYSNTEAFF | TGTGCCGTTTACTCGAACACTGAAGCTTTCTTT | TRBJ1-1 | . | TRBV28 | .
CASNTGGMGFF | TGTGCCAGCAACACAGGGGGCATGGGTTTCTTT | TRBJ1-1 | TRBD1 | TRBV5-8 | .
CASSQLALDTEAFF | TGCGCCAGCAGCCAACTGGCCCTAGACACTGAAGCTTTCTTT | TRBJ1-1 | . | TRBV5-1 | .
CASSLHQRPEQYF | TGTGCCAGCAGTTTACACCAGAGACCCGAGCAGTACTTC | TRBJ2-7 | . | TRBV28 | once
CASSQDGSAGELFF | TGCGCCAGCAGCCAAGATGGGTCGGCCGGGGAGCTGTTTTTT | TRBJ2-2 | . | TRBV4-1 | .
CASSFDRLKNIQYF | TGTGCCAGCAGTTTTGACAGACTAAAAAACATTCAGTACTTC | TRBJ2-4 | . | TRBV28 | .
CASSSPGGAGANVLTF | TGTGCCAGCAGCTCCCCGGGGGGGGCTGGGGCCAACGTCCTGACTTTC | TRBJ2-6 | TRBD2 | TRBV7-9 | .
CASSLQGQTSSGNTIYF | TGTGCCAGCAGCTTACAAGGTCAGACTAGCTCTGGAAACACCATATATTTT | TRBJ1-3 | . | TRBV7-6 | .
CAISGASGGIQETQYF | TGTGCCATCAGTGGGGCTAGCGGAGGGATCCAAGAGACCCAGTACTTC | TRBJ2-5 | TRBD2 | TRBV10-3 | .
CSARGGRDLHF | TGCAGTGCTAGAGGCGGGCGGGACCTGCACTTC | TRBJ2-7 | . | TRBV20-1 | .
CASSKVLRRVAQYF | TGTGCCAGCAGCAAAGTATTGCGGAGGGTCGCCCAGTACTTC | TRBJ2-5 | . | TRBV21-1 | .
CASSLDPLAGGFDEQYF | TGTGCCAGCAGCTTAGACCCGCTAGCGGGAGGGTTCGACGAGCAGTACTTC | TRBJ2-7 | TRBD2 | TRBV7-6 | .
CASRSGTSGTSYNEQFF | TGTGCCAGCAGATCGGGGACTAGTGGGACCTCCTACAATGAGCAGTTCTTC | TRBJ2-1 | TRBD2 | TRBV6-9 | .
CASSPDRGGSYNEQFF | TGCGCCAGCAGCCCGGACAGAGGGGGCTCCTACAATGAGCAGTTCTTC | TRBJ2-1 | . | TRBV5-1 | .
CASSPRNRGQETQYF | TGTGCCAGCTCACCAAGGAACAGGGGACAAGAGACCCAGTACTTC | TRBJ2-5 | TRBD1 | TRBV18 | .
CASSQVVGNQGREQYF | TGCGCCAGCAGCCAAGTCGTCGGCAATCAAGGCCGCGAGCAGTACTTC | TRBJ2-7 | . | TRBV4-1 | .
CASSSYSGRWADTQYF | TGTGCCAGCAGTTCCTATAGCGGGAGATGGGCAGATACGCAGTATTTT | TRBJ2-3 | TRBD2 | TRBV27 | .
CASSLARGSGYEQYF | TGCGCCAGCAGCTTGGCCAGGGGCAGTGGCTACGAGCAGTACTTC | TRBJ2-7 | . | TRBV5-1 | once
CASSTGGTGGVIGTQYF | TGTGCCAGTAGTACCGGGGGGACAGGGGGCGTTATAGGTACGCAGTATTTT | TRBJ2-3 | TRBD1 | TRBV19 | .
CASSQSSEAHYGYTF | TGTGCCAGCTCACAGAGCAGCGAGGCCCACTATGGCTACACCTTC | TRBJ1-2 | . | TRBV18 | .
CASSLEAHREYF | TGTGCCAGCAGCTTGGAGGCCCACCGGGAGTACTTC | TRBJ2-7 | . | TRBV5-4 | .
CASSEQGGPGYTF | TGTGCCAGCAGTGAACAGGGGGGACCTGGCTACACCTTC | TRBJ1-2 | TRBD1 | TRBV2 | .